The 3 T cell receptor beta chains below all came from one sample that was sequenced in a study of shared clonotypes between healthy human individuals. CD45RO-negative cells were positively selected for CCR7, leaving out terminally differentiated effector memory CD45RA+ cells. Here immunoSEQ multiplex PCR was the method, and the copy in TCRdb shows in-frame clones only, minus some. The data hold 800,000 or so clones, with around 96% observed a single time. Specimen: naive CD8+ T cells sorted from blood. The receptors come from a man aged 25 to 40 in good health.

CDR3: CVRSTRVPTGPGTSGTDTQYF. The CDR3, as DNA: TGTGTCAGAAGCACACGCGTACCGACAGGGCCCGGGACTAGCGGCACAGATACGCAGTATTTT. This chain connects TRBV7-5 to TRBJ2-3; the table's D call TRBD2 went unverified against the DNA. TRBV7-5 is given as a pseudogene. The CDR3 has 21 residues.

CDR3 residues: CASSLNEQYF. For the CDR3, the DNA is TGTGCCAGCAGTTTAAACGAGCAGTACTTC. The genes are TRBV6-1 and TRBJ2-7; no definite D call. In germline, CDR1 is MNHNS, CDR2 SASEGT. The CDR3 loop spans 10 amino acids. The V end was cut by 5 bases, the J end by 5 bases, with 4 bases between.

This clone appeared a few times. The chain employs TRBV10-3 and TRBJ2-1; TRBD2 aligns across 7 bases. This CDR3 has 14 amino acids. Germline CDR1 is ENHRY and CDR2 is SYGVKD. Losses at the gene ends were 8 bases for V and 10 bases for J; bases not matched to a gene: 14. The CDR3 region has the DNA TGTGCCATCGCTAGCGGAAATTCACCTCGAGAGCAGTTCTTC. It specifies CAIASGNSPREQFF.